Listed below are T cell receptor beta chains from one sample, sequenced in a study of blood T cell repertoires in COVID-19. Generated by immunoSEQ multiplex PCR, the TCRdb table keeps only in-frame clones and is missing some. The table has about 380,000 clones, roughly 86% seen once. Material: PBMCs or T cells enriched from blood (not recorded which). These receptor sequences come from a man in his thirties or forties who had recovered from COVID-19. Each CDR3 is given with its conserved first and last residue. D genes are given only for firm matches. Clone size is given for some rows only: seen once, a few or many times, or a class if the clone is expanded.

V gene: TRBV6-5; D gene: NA; clone size: NA; J gene: TRBJ2-7; CDR3 protein: CASSPGTTTYEQYF; CDR3 DNA: TGTGCCAGCAGCCCCGGGACAACTACCTACGAGCAGTACTTC
V gene: TRBV10-3; D gene: TRBD1; clone size: NA; J gene: TRBJ1-1; CDR3 protein: CAISEGQGANTEAFF; CDR3 DNA: TGTGCCATCAGTGAGGGACAGGGGGCGAACACTGAAGCTTTCTTT
V gene: TRBV7-2; D gene: TRBD2; clone size: NA; J gene: TRBJ2-2; CDR3 protein: CASSPFSASGETGELFF; CDR3 DNA: TGTGCCAGCAGCCCCTTCTCGGCGAGCGGGGAAACCGGGGAGCTGTTTTTT
V gene: TRBV19; D gene: NA; clone size: few; J gene: TRBJ2-3; CDR3 protein: CASSMTTGISTDTQYF; CDR3 DNA: TGTGCCAGTAGTATGACAACAGGGATTAGCACAGATACGCAGTATTTT
V gene: TRBV6-5; D gene: NA; clone size: NA; J gene: TRBJ1-1; CDR3 protein: CASSSISGGNTEAFF; CDR3 DNA: TGTGCCAGCAGTTCCATTTCGGGAGGAAACACTGAAGCTTTCTTT
V gene: TRBV19; D gene: NA; clone size: NA; J gene: TRBJ1-1; CDR3 protein: CASSPRRGEDTEAFF; CDR3 DNA: TGTGCCAGTAGTCCCCGGAGAGGGGAGGACACTGAAGCTTTCTTT
V gene: TRBV12-5; D gene: NA; clone size: NA; J gene: TRBJ2-5; CDR3 protein: CASGASGITGETQYF; CDR3 DNA: TGTGCTAGTGGTGCATCCGGGATTACGGGAGAGACCCAGTACTTC
V gene: TRBV11-3; D gene: TRBD1; clone size: NA; J gene: TRBJ1-1; CDR3 protein: CASSLGTGGDAFF; CDR3 DNA: TGTGCCAGCAGCCTAGGGACAGGGGGCGACGCTTTCTTT
V gene: TRBV7-3; D gene: NA; clone size: NA; J gene: TRBJ1-2; CDR3 protein: CASSWWRSGYTF; CDR3 DNA: TGTGCCAGCAGCTGGTGGAGGAGTGGCTACACCTTC
V gene: TRBV14; D gene: NA; clone size: NA; J gene: TRBJ2-1; CDR3 protein: CASGSNSYNEQFF; CDR3 DNA: TGTGCCAGCGGGAGTAACTCCTACAATGAGCAGTTCTTC
V gene: TRBV12-3/TRBV12-4; D gene: TRBD1; clone size: NA; J gene: TRBJ1-2; CDR3 protein: CASSHLDRVGYTF; CDR3 DNA: TGTGCCAGCAGCCACCTCGACAGGGTTGGCTACACCTTC
V gene: TRBV10-3; D gene: NA; clone size: NA; J gene: TRBJ1-6; CDR3 protein: CAISQDSSYNSPLHF; CDR3 DNA: TGTGCCATCAGCCAGGACAGCTCCTATAATTCACCCCTCCACTTT
V gene: TRBV3-1/TRBV3-2; D gene: NA; clone size: NA; J gene: TRBJ1-1; CDR3 protein: CASSQAKIVNTEAFF; CDR3 DNA: TGTGCCAGCAGCCAAGCTAAAATAGTAAACACTGAAGCTTTCTTT
V gene: TRBV5-1; D gene: NA; clone size: NA; J gene: TRBJ1-1; CDR3 protein: CASSLEVETEAFF; CDR3 DNA: TGCGCCAGCAGCTTGGAAGTGGAGACTGAAGCTTTCTTT
V gene: TRBV30; D gene: TRBD2; clone size: NA; J gene: TRBJ2-2; CDR3 protein: CAWSFAGGRTGELFF; CDR3 DNA: TGTGCCTGGAGTTTCGCGGGGGGGAGGACCGGGGAGCTGTTTTTT
V gene: TRBV18; D gene: TRBD1; clone size: NA; J gene: TRBJ1-6; CDR3 protein: CASSPLPPTGGNNSPLHF; CDR3 DNA: TGTGCCAGCTCACCATTACCACCCACAGGGGGTAATAATTCACCCCTCCACTTT
V gene: TRBV4-2; D gene: TRBD1; clone size: NA; J gene: TRBJ2-2; CDR3 protein: CASSQGVQGTGELFF; CDR3 DNA: TGTGCCAGCAGCCAAGGAGTACAGGGGACCGGGGAGCTGTTTTTT
V gene: TRBV19; D gene: TRBD1; clone size: few; J gene: TRBJ1-6; CDR3 protein: CASRPGGGGTPLHF; CDR3 DNA: TGTGCCAGTAGGCCAGGAGGGGGCGGGACACCCCTCCACTTT
V gene: TRBV6-2/TRBV6-3; D gene: NA; clone size: NA; J gene: TRBJ1-2; CDR3 protein: CASSYNTGQRGLDTF; CDR3 DNA: TGTGCCAGCAGTTACAACACAGGGCAGAGAGGGCTGGACACCTTC
V gene: TRBV6-5; D gene: NA; clone size: NA; J gene: TRBJ2-7; CDR3 protein: CASSYGQTYEQYF; CDR3 DNA: TGTGCCAGCAGTTACGGACAGACCTACGAGCAGTACTTC
V gene: TRBV6-1; D gene: NA; clone size: NA; J gene: TRBJ2-3; CDR3 protein: CASSEGAGTDTQYF; CDR3 DNA: TGTGCCAGCAGTGAAGGGGCAGGCACAGATACGCAGTATTTT
V gene: TRBV7-9; D gene: NA; clone size: NA; J gene: TRBJ2-5; CDR3 protein: CASGSGTQMTQYF; CDR3 DNA: TGTGCCAGCGGGTCCGGGACTCAAATGACCCAGTACTTC
V gene: TRBV5-1; D gene: NA; clone size: NA; J gene: TRBJ1-1; CDR3 protein: CASRLRGGNTEAFF; CDR3 DNA: TGCGCCAGCCGCTTGAGAGGAGGAAACACTGAAGCTTTCTTT
V gene: TRBV6-5; D gene: NA; clone size: NA; J gene: TRBJ2-5; CDR3 protein: CASSYTGGLETQYF; CDR3 DNA: TGTGCCAGCAGTTACACAGGAGGGTTGGAGACCCAGTACTTC
V gene: TRBV25-1; D gene: NA; clone size: NA; J gene: TRBJ1-2; CDR3 protein: CASSEANSRNYGYTF; CDR3 DNA: TGTGCCAGCAGTGAAGCTAACTCCAGGAACTATGGCTACACCTTC
V gene: TRBV11-3; D gene: NA; clone size: NA; J gene: TRBJ2-3; CDR3 protein: CASSFGTAIPDTQYF; CDR3 DNA: TGTGCCAGCAGCTTCGGGACTGCTATTCCAGATACGCAGTATTTT
V gene: TRBV12-3/TRBV12-4; D gene: NA; clone size: NA; J gene: TRBJ2-1; CDR3 protein: CAIAGAYYNEQFF; CDR3 DNA: TGTGCCATCGCGGGCGCATACTACAATGAGCAGTTCTTC
V gene: TRBV5-6; D gene: TRBD1; clone size: NA; J gene: TRBJ1-3; CDR3 protein: CASSLKGAVGNTIYF; CDR3 DNA: TGTGCCAGCAGCTTAAAGGGGGCGGTAGGAAACACCATATATTTT
V gene: TRBV11-2; D gene: TRBD1; clone size: NA; J gene: TRBJ2-7; CDR3 protein: CASSLLIPGQGISYEQYF; CDR3 DNA: TGTGCCAGCAGCCTACTCATCCCAGGACAGGGCATCTCCTACGAGCAGTACTTC